A single sample gave rise to the 4 T cell receptor beta chains below, sequenced in a study of control samples from healthy donors and cancer patients. Generated by immunoSEQ multiplex PCR, the TCRdb table keeps only in-frame clones and is missing some. The sample comprises 150,000 to 200,000 clones, about 90% of which are singletons, and 0.68% rests with the top ten. Material: blood. These receptors all come from a young woman in good health.

The chain joins TRBV1 to TRBJ2-7. TRBV1 is recorded as a pseudogene. This CDR3 has 16 residues. CDR3 bases: TGCACCAGCAGCCAGTCCAGGAACTTAGCTAGCTACGAGCAGTACTTC. Its translation: CTSSQSRNLASYEQYF.

The table lists this clone with a few counts. This sequence joins TRBV19 and TRBJ1-3; no definite D call. Germline V gives CDR1 LNHDA, CDR2 SQIVND (reference sequence). Trimming took off 8 bases at V and 4 bases at J, with 15 bases between the two ends. The CDR3 covers 14 residues. CDR3 in amino acids: CASAPPGFGNTIYF. In DNA, the CDR3 is TGTGCCAGTGCTCCCCCGGGGTTCGGAAACACCATATATTTT.

This sequence joins TRBV20-1 and TRBJ2-1; perhaps TRBD2 as D (6 bases). The CDR3 sequence is 15 residues long. Germline V CDR1 and CDR2: DFQATT, SNEGSKA (reference sequence). V was pared by 3 bases and J by 0 bases, with 12 bases between. CDR3 region: CSASSLASSYNEQFF. CDR3 coding DNA: TGCAGTGCTAGTTCACTAGCCAGCTCCTACAATGAGCAGTTCTTC.

This clone was seen just once. The chain links TRBV19 to TRBJ2-7; 7 nucleotides match TRBD2. V dropped 4 bases and J dropped 2; count of bases not matched to a gene: 8. Germline loops: CDR1 LNHDA, CDR2 SQIVND (reference sequence). The CDR3 consists of 15 residues. The CDR3 nucleotides are TGTGCCAGTAGTACCCAACTAGCGACAACCTACGAGCAGTACTTC. It translates to CASSTQLATTYEQYF.